The 29 T cell receptor beta chains below come from one sample, sequenced in a study of T-cell memory formation after mild COVID-19. TCRdb re-derived calls from the 5' RACE reads in MiXCR, one entry per CDR3 protein. Found here are about 270,000 distinct CDR3 sequences, roughly 17% of them singletons; the top ten hold 23%. The specimen sequenced was PBMCs or a T cell subset sorted from them (not recorded which). All receptors come from a man in his late teens or twenties who had mild COVID-19 (a few samples of this study predate the infection). Cell type and time point are not known.

This clonotype showed up just a few times. The chain links TRBV12-3 or TRBV12-4 to TRBJ1-1, with D unclear. This CDR3 has 14 amino acids. Deletions cut 5 bases from V and 0 bases from J, with 10 bases between. The CDR3 sequence: CASSPTHMNTEAFF. Written as DNA, the CDR3 is TGTGCCAGCAGTCCGACACACATGAACACTGAAGCTTTCTTT.

V is TRBV20-1 and J is TRBJ2-1; 7 bases fit TRBD1. Germline trimming cut 6 bases from V and 7 bases from J; bases unmatched to any gene: 12. Germline V gene lookup returns CDR1 DFQATT and CDR2 SNEGSKA (reference sequence). The CDR3 loop spans 14 amino acids. CDR3 nucleotides: TGCAGTGCAACCCGGGACAGCTTTCTAAATGAGCAGTTCTTC. As protein: CSATRDSFLNEQFF.

This clonotype occurred a few times. This chain joins TRBV4-3 and TRBJ2-6; D is uncertain. Germline V CDR1 and CDR2: LGHNA, YSLEER. The CDR3 consists of 15 residues. V lost 0 bases, J lost 4 bases, and 7 bases lay in between. CDR3 DNA sequence: TGCGCCAGCAGCCAAGAACTCTCAGGGGCCAACGTCCTGACTTTC. Protein product: CASSQELSGANVLTF.

The gene calls are TRBV7-8 and TRBJ2-2, with 9 bases lining up with TRBD1. The CDR3 contains 17 residues. Germline V gives CDR1 SGHVS, CDR2 FQNEAQ. V was pared by 5 bases and J by 7 bases, with 14 bases of the junction left unmatched. The CDR3 nucleotides read TGTGCCAGCAGCAACCGGGACAGGGTTCAGTTGTTCGGGGAGCTGTTTTTT. Encoded protein: CASSNRDRVQLFGELFF. Looking up the rest from reference TRBV7-8 and TRBJ2-2 gives the full variable domain: GAGVSQSPRYKVAKRGQDVALRCDPISGHVSLFWYQQALGQGPEFLTYFQNEAQLDKSGLPSDRFFAERPEGSVSTLKIQRTQQEDSAVYLCASSNRDRVQLFGELFFGEGSRLTVL.

The V call is TRBV7-2, the J call TRBJ1-2, with D possibly matching TRBD1 (6 bases). The V gene lost 2 bases and the J gene lost 6 bases, with 13 bases spanning the gap. The CDR3 covers 14 residues. Germline assignment: CDR1 SGHTA and CDR2 FQGNSA. The CDR3 region is CASSLQDAGDGYTF. The DNA for the CDR3 is TGTGCCAGCAGCTTACAGGACGCAGGGGATGGCTACACCTTC.

The rearrangement links TRBV7-2 to TRBJ2-3; the D call may be TRBD1 or TRBD2 (5 bases each). Germline V lookup: CDR1 SGHTA, CDR2 FQGNSA. The CDR3 loop spans 16 amino acids. Trimming removed 3 bases at V and 2 bases at J, with 15 bases between. In nucleotides, the CDR3 is TGTGCCAGCAGCTTGGGGGTGGACTTTTACACAGATACGCAGTATTTT. Translation: CASSLGVDFYTDTQYF.

The chain uses TRBV20-1 and TRBJ2-4; either TRBD1 or TRBD2 may fit D (5 bases each). Trimming removed 0 bases at V and 3 bases at J, with 12 bases between. CDR3 length equals 15 residues. CDR1 and CDR2 from the germline V gene are DFQATT and SNEGSKA (reference sequence). DNA for the CDR3: TGCAGTGCTAGAGAATTCGGGACGTTCAAAAACATTCAGTACTTC. As protein: CSAREFGTFKNIQYF.

This clonotype occurred many times. This chain joins TRBV12-3 or TRBV12-4 and TRBJ1-1, with 7 bases lining up with TRBD1. J lost 0 bases, V lost 3 bases, and 10 bases had no gene match. The CDR3 loop spans 17 amino acids. CDR3 sequence: CASSFPKPGTVNTEAFF. In DNA form, the CDR3 reads TGTGCCAGCAGTTTTCCGAAACCCGGGACAGTGAACACTGAAGCTTTCTTT.

Comment on this clonotype: A read error is possible here, since a much larger clone lies one base away. The V and J genes are TRBV10-3 and TRBJ2-3; TRBD1 matches 7 bases. CDR1 and CDR2 from the germline V gene are ENHRY and SYGVKD. The CDR3 length is 13 residues. V was pared by 7 bases and J by 3 bases, with 4 bases of the junction left unmatched. The CDR3 DNA is TGTGCCATCACGGGCAGGGGGACAGATACGCAGTATTTT. It specifies CAITGRGTDTQYF.

This clonotype came up many times. The chain employs TRBV7-6 and TRBJ2-5; perhaps D is TRBD1 or TRBD2 (5 bases each). Germline CDR1 and CDR2: SGHVS and FNYEAQ. The CDR3 is 14 amino acids. Deletions cut 4 bases from V and 4 bases from J, with 13 bases between. The CDR3 DNA reads TGTGCCAGCAGCTCCTGGGGGTGGACAGAGACCCAGTACTTC. It specifies CASSSWGWTETQYF.

This clonotype was seen a handful of times. The V gene is TRBV6-2 or TRBV6-3, the J gene TRBJ2-7; TRBD2 matches 7 bases. J gave up 5 bases and V 10 bases, and 14 bases lay outside the gene matches. The CDR3 totals 14 residues. Germline V lookup: CDR1 MNHEY, CDR2 SVGEGT. The CDR3 nucleotides read TGTGCCACCTCTCCGGGGGGAAAAGTGGACGAGCAGTACGTC. Protein sequence: CATSPGGKVDEQYV.

V and J are TRBV10-3 and TRBJ2-3; tentatively, D is TRBD1 (5 bases). Trimming took off 11 bases at V and 7 bases at J, with 19 bases between the two ends. This CDR3 is built from 13 residues. Looked up from germline, CDR1 is ENHRY and CDR2 is SYGVKD. The CDR3 DNA is TGTGCCTCTGGGCTACAGGACACTAATACGCAGTATTTT. Translating it yields CASGLQDTNTQYF.

This clonotype was recorded a few times. The V and J genes are TRBV6-2 or TRBV6-3 and TRBJ2-7; D unclear. This CDR3 is built from 13 residues. With 7 bases removed from V and 0 bases from J, the gap between germline ends came to 10 bases. The germline V gene has CDR1 MNHEY and CDR2 SVGEGT. This chain's CDR3 is CASTTRPSYEQYV. The CDR3 DNA reads TGTGCCAGCACGACGAGGCCCTCCTACGAGCAGTACGTC.

This clonotype has more than one count but fewer than ten. This chain uses TRBV2 with TRBJ1-6, with 7 bases lining up with TRBD1. The CDR3 loop spans 14 amino acids. V lost 6 bases and J lost 8; bases outside the gene matches: 7. Looked up from germline, CDR1 is SNHLY and CDR2 is FYNNEI. The CDR3: CASSRAGTDSPLHF. The CDR3 nucleotides are TGTGCCAGCAGCCGGGCCGGGACAGATTCACCCCTCCACTTT.

There are a few counts of this clonotype. The chain recombines TRBV4-3 with TRBJ2-3; tentative D call: TRBD1 (5 bases). The CDR3 runs 15 residues. Per the germline V gene, CDR1 is LGHNA and CDR2 is YSLEER. V was cut by 6 bases and J by 0 bases, with 13 bases left in between. CDR3 in amino acids: CASSFMSGSTDTQYF. Written as DNA, the CDR3 is TGCGCCAGCAGTTTTATGTCAGGGAGCACAGATACGCAGTATTTT.

The chain uses TRBV27 and TRBJ2-1, with 9 bases fitting TRBD2. This CDR3 has 17 residues. The germline gives CDR1 MNHEY, CDR2 SMNVEV (reference sequence). Trimming cost V 6 bases and J 4 bases; bases outside gene matches: 13. The CDR3 reads CASSPGTSKPRYNEQFF. In DNA, the CDR3 is TGTGCCAGCAGCCCCGGGACTAGCAAGCCGAGGTACAATGAGCAGTTCTTC.

V gene TRBV7-8 combines with J gene TRBJ2-7; D is perhaps TRBD1 or TRBD2 (5 bases each). Germline-derived CDR1 and CDR2 are SGHVS and FQNEAQ. Trimming pared 1 base from V and 12 bases from J, leaving 19 bases between. This CDR3 is built from 14 residues. CDR3 amino acids: CASSLGQGVSPGYV. CDR3 bases: TGTGCCAGCAGCTTAGGCCAGGGAGTAAGCCCCGGGTACGTC.

V usage is TRBV6-5 and J usage is TRBJ2-3, with TRBD1 matching 9 bases. The CDR3 has 15 amino acids. With 2 bases clipped from V and 7 bases from J, the junction kept 7 bases outside the gene matches. The germline V gene encodes CDR1 MNHEY and CDR2 SVGAGI. The DNA for the CDR3 is TGTGCCAGCAGTTACCGGGACAGGGCTACTTATACGCAGTATTTT. Protein sequence: CASSYRDRATYTQYF.

The chain has TRBV5-1 and TRBJ1-1, with 7 positions matching TRBD1. CDR1 and CDR2 (germline): SGHRS, YFSETQ. The CDR3 length is 14 residues. The V segment lost 4 bases and the J segment 4 bases; nucleotides outside the gene matches: 7. The CDR3 spells CASSQGVGPTEAFF. CDR3 coding DNA: TGCGCCAGCAGCCAGGGGGTCGGGCCCACTGAAGCTTTCTTT.

In the case of this clonotype: At one boundary the junction diverges from the germline segment, which might be a read error. This chain links TRBV4-3 with TRBJ2-5, with a weak D call TRBD2 (6 bases). The germline V gene encodes CDR1 LGHNA and CDR2 YSLEER. CDR3 size: 13 residues. CDR3 loop: CASRQGTLETQYF. The CDR3 DNA follows: TGCGCCAGCAGACAAGGGACTCTAGAGACCCAGTACTTC.

The chain has TRBV20-1 and TRBJ1-2; D is unclear. The CDR3 sequence is 10 residues long. Trimming shortened V by 6 bases and J by 5 bases, and 7 bases separated the two germline ends. Germline CDR1 and CDR2: DFQATT and SNEGSKA (reference sequence). This CDR3 reads CSADGYGYTF. CDR3 nucleotides: TGCAGTGCAGATGGGTATGGCTACACCTTC.

This clonotype was counted a few times. This chain uses TRBV15 with TRBJ1-5; D remains unclear. Trimming removed 0 bases from V and 4 bases from J, with 7 bases in between. The CDR3 is 14 amino acids. The germline V gene has CDR1 LNHNV and CDR2 YYDKDF (reference sequence). CDR3 sequence (DNA): TGTGCCACCAGCAGAGATTCGGTGAATCAGCCCCAGCATTTT. As protein: CATSRDSVNQPQHF.

The chain links TRBV7-2 to TRBJ2-7; TRBD2 might be the D (6 bases). The V gene's germline CDR1 is SGHTA and CDR2 FQGNSA. The CDR3 extends over 16 amino acids. The ends were cut back, 5 bases at V and 3 bases at J, with 20 bases in the middle. The CDR3 region is CASSTGLGGVFYEQYF. The CDR3 nucleotides read TGTGCCAGCAGCACCGGCCTCGGAGGGGTGTTCTACGAGCAGTACTTC.

V usage is TRBV7-6 and J usage is TRBJ2-3; the match to TRBD1 covers 9 bases. The CDR3 totals 14 residues. Losses at the gene ends were 5 bases for V and 3 bases for J; bases not matched to a gene: 3. The germline gives CDR1 SGHVS, CDR2 FNYEAQ. CDR3 region: CASSRTGETDTQYF. CDR3 bases: TGTGCCAGCAGCCGGACAGGGGAAACAGATACGCAGTATTTT. The variable domain in full, with the rest retrieved from reference TRBV7-6 and TRBJ2-3, is GAGVSQSPRYKVTKRGQDVALRCDPISGHVSLYWYRQALGQGPEFLTYFNYEAQQDKSGLPNDRFSAERPEGSISTLTIQRTEQRDSAMYRCASSRTGETDTQYFGPGTRLTVL.

This rearrangement joins TRBV7-2 to TRBJ1-5; D remains ambiguous. V lost 5 bases and J lost 2, with 7 bases in between. There are 13 residues in the CDR3. Germline assignment: CDR1 SGHTA and CDR2 FQGNSA. This chain's CDR3 is CASSLFGNQPQHF. CDR3 nucleotides: TGTGCCAGCAGCCTCTTTGGCAATCAGCCCCAGCATTTT.

The chain links TRBV10-3 to TRBJ2-5, with TRBD2 matching over 7 bases. The germline V gene has CDR1 ENHRY and CDR2 SYGVKD. The junction had 6 bases not matched to a gene; V was cut back by 8 bases and J by 3 bases. This CDR3 region has 13 residues. CDR3 residues: CAIRTRGEETQYF. In DNA form, the CDR3 reads TGTGCCATCCGGACTAGAGGGGAAGAGACCCAGTACTTC.

In the case of this clonotype: One end of the junction fails to match germline, which may point to a read error. This rearrangement joins TRBV27 to TRBJ1-2; 8 nucleotides line up with TRBD1. Germline-derived CDR1 and CDR2 are MNHEY and SMNVEV (reference sequence). The CDR3 consists of 13 residues. The CDR3 reads CASRPGQGASYNF. CDR3 nucleotide sequence: TGTGCCAGCAGGCCGGGGCAGGGGGCGAGCTACAACTTC.

This sequence joins TRBV10-3 and TRBJ2-5, with 7 positions matching TRBD2. Germline CDR1 is ENHRY and CDR2 is SYGVKD. This CDR3 comprises 12 residues. V trimming: 8 bases; J trimming: 5 bases; junction bases outside the gene matches: 5. The CDR3 protein is CAIRGGDETQYF. The CDR3 DNA follows: TGTGCCATCCGGGGAGGGGATGAGACCCAGTACTTC.

This chain uses TRBV12-3 or TRBV12-4 with TRBJ2-1; a possible D gene is TRBD1 (5 bases). Between the trimmed V and J ends, which lost 3 bases and 10 bases, there was a span of 10 bases. This CDR3 has 12 residues. The CDR3 loop reads CASSFISGEQFF. The CDR3 bases are TGTGCCAGCAGTTTCATATCAGGGGAGCAGTTCTTC.